The 21 T cell receptor beta chains below come from one sample, sequenced in a study of blood T cell repertoires in COVID-19. The data were produced by immunoSEQ multiplex PCR, yet TCRdb's version contains in-frame clones alone and is incomplete. Of fewer than 300,000 clones listed, approximately 78% are singletons. Sequencing was carried out using PBMCs or T cells enriched from blood (not recorded which). The source is a man in his forties who had been exposed to COVID-19.

The chain combines TRBV7-8 with TRBJ1-5, with 10 bases that match TRBD1. The CDR3 has 15 amino acids. Germline assignment: CDR1 SGHVS and CDR2 FQNEAQ. With V trimmed by 5 bases and J by 3 bases, 4 bases remained unmatched. This CDR3 is CASSRGQGVNQPQHF. CDR3 in DNA: TGTGCCAGCAGCCGAGGACAGGGGGTCAATCAGCCCCAGCATTTT.

This sequence joins TRBV2 and TRBJ2-1; 7 bases line up with TRBD2. V shed 5 bases and J 2 bases; nucleotides not matched to a gene: 6. This CDR3 has 15 residues. CDR1 and CDR2 from the germline V gene are SNHLY and FYNNEI. CDR3: CASSKSGGTYNEQFF. Here the CDR3 DNA reads TGTGCCAGCAGTAAATCGGGAGGAACCTACAATGAGCAGTTCTTC.

At least ten counts were recorded for this clone. The rearrangement joins TRBV15 to TRBJ1-2; D is unresolved. CDR1 is LNHNV and CDR2 is YYDKDF in the germline V gene (reference sequence). The CDR3 runs to 15 residues. V was clipped by 0 bases and J by 4 bases, with 12 bases between them. The CDR3 reads CATSRDFTQAYGYTF. The CDR3 region has the DNA TGTGCCACCAGCAGAGATTTCACTCAGGCCTATGGCTACACCTTC.

The CDR3 loop reads CASRENYEQYF. The CDR3 DNA reads as TGCGCCAGCCGGGAGAACTACGAGCAGTACTTC. V usage is TRBV5-1 and J usage is TRBJ2-7, with TRBD2 as a possible D gene (6 bases). The CDR3 spans 11 residues. Germline CDR1 reads SGHRS; CDR2 reads YFSETQ. Trimming left V 7 bases short and J 3 bases short, with 8 bases between.

This rearrangement joins TRBV12-5 to TRBJ2-1, with a weak D call TRBD2 (6 bases). The length of the CDR3 is 17 residues. Germline lookup yields CDR1 LGHNT and CDR2 FRNRAP. V was pared by 2 bases and J by 5 bases, with 19 bases between. The CDR3 spells CASGLITEGLGNNEQFF. For the CDR3, the DNA is TGTGCTAGTGGTTTGATTACGGAGGGTTTGGGAAACAATGAGCAGTTCTTC.

V usage is TRBV28 and J usage is TRBJ1-2, with 7 positions matching TRBD1. Per germline, CDR1 MDHEN and CDR2 SYDVKM. This CDR3 is 15 amino acids long. V was pared by 6 bases and J by 8 bases, with 15 bases of the junction left unmatched. The CDR3 DNA reads TGTGCCAGCAGCGGACAACCAACAGGGGCGGGCGGCTACACCTTC. This encodes CASSGQPTGAGGYTF.

The V and J genes are TRBV19 and TRBJ2-7, with D maybe TRBD1 (6 bases). V lost 10 bases to trimming and J lost 1 base, with 14 bases between them. The CDR3 has 13 amino acids. CDR1 LNHDA and CDR2 SQIVND come from the germline V gene (reference sequence). The CDR3 here is CATGGAMSYEQYF. CDR3 sequence (DNA): TGTGCCACTGGGGGCGCTATGTCCTACGAGCAGTACTTC.

On this clone itself: This may be a read error, as it is one base from a much larger clone. The chain joins TRBV7-3 to TRBJ2-5, with 9 bases identical to TRBD2. Germline values: CDR1 SGHTA, CDR2 FQGTGA. This CDR3 has 13 residues. J was trimmed by 5 bases and V by 3 bases; bases with no gene match: 1. The CDR3 DNA reads as TGTGCCAGCAGCTTTACTAGCGGGGAGACCCAGTACTTC. Its translation: CASSFTSGETQYF.

The rearrangement uses TRBV19 and TRBJ1-2; D is unresolved. Germline CDR1 LNHDA, CDR2 SQIVND (reference sequence). V was shortened by 3 bases and J by 5 bases, with 16 bases between the two germline ends. CDR3 length: 15 amino acids. CDR3 DNA: TGTGCCAGTAGTATCCGTGCAGGATTATTATATGGCTACACCTTC. Translating it yields CASSIRAGLLYGYTF.

V usage is TRBV30 and J usage is TRBJ2-1; no reliable D call. There are 13 residues in the CDR3. V was cut by 5 bases and J by 0 bases, with 8 bases left in between. Looked up from germline, CDR1 is GTSNPN and CDR2 is SVGIG (reference sequence). The CDR3 loop is CAWRLSSYNEQFF. Written as DNA, the CDR3 is TGTGCCTGGCGTCTGAGCTCCTACAATGAGCAGTTCTTC.

This sequence joins TRBV12-3 or TRBV12-4 and TRBJ1-6; tentatively, D is TRBD1 (5 bases). The CDR3 runs to 13 residues. With 7 bases removed from V and 7 bases from J, the gap between germline ends came to 11 bases. The CDR3 loop reads CASKQGSNSPLHF. The CDR3 region has the DNA TGTGCCAGCAAGCAGGGATCCAATTCACCCCTCCACTTT.

A single count supports this clone. The chain uses TRBV19 and TRBJ1-5; 11 bases match TRBD1. The CDR3 is 15 amino acids. Per the germline V gene, CDR1 is LNHDA and CDR2 is SQIVND (reference sequence). After removal of 10 bases from V and 6 bases from J, the junction contained 11 bases not matched to a gene. This CDR3 is CATRTGTGGFQPQHF. CDR3 nucleotides: TGTGCCACGCGGACCGGGACAGGGGGGTTTCAGCCCCAGCATTTT.

The V call is TRBV5-1, the J call TRBJ2-5; 8 nucleotides agree with TRBD2. Germline-derived CDR1 and CDR2 are SGHRS and YFSETQ. CDR3 size: 17 residues. Unmatched junction bases numbered 11, after V lost 2 bases and J lost 2 bases. DNA for the CDR3: TGCGCCAGCAGCTTTCATTCTCCGGGCGGGGGGCAAGAGACCCAGTACTTC. Translated, it gives CASSFHSPGGGQETQYF.

This clone showed up many times. The chain is built from TRBV7-9 and TRBJ2-7; maybe TRBD1 (5 bases). V lost 11 bases and J lost 5, with 13 bases in between. CDR1 and CDR2 from the germline V gene are SEHNR and FQNEAQ (reference sequence). This CDR3 region has 11 residues. CDR3 protein: CAGQGTHEQYF. The CDR3 bases are TGTGCCGGGCAGGGTACCCACGAGCAGTACTTC.

This chain joins TRBV19 and TRBJ1-2, with unresolved D. The CDR3 consists of 12 residues. In germline, CDR1 is LNHDA, CDR2 SQIVND (reference sequence). The ends were cut back, 6 bases at V and 0 bases at J, with 5 bases in the middle. The DNA of the CDR3 is TGTGCCAGTAGCGGGGCTAACTATGGCTACACCTTC. Its protein is CASSGANYGYTF.

The CDR3 nucleotides are TGTGCCAGCACCTTAGGGGCTAGCGGGCTCTCCTACGAGCAGTACTTC. It codes for CASTLGASGLSYEQYF. The J gene is TRBJ2-7, the V gene TRBV28; 8 positions agree with TRBD2. CDR1 and CDR2 (germline): MDHEN, SYDVKM. The trim removed 7 bases at V and 0 bases at J, leaving 11 bases unmatched. This CDR3 spans 16 amino acids.

The chain carries TRBV4-2 and TRBJ1-2; TRBD1 might be the D (5 bases). With 0 bases removed from V and 4 bases from J, the gap between germline ends came to 15 bases. This CDR3 has 16 residues. Germline lookup yields CDR1 LGHNA and CDR2 YNFKEQ. The CDR3 loop reads CASSQEGAEEGYGYTF. The CDR3 DNA reads as TGTGCCAGCAGCCAAGAAGGGGCGGAGGAGGGCTATGGCTACACCTTC.

The chain uses TRBV6-6 and TRBJ2-2, with 7 positions matching TRBD1. Germline loops: CDR1 MNHNY, CDR2 SVGAGI (reference sequence). The junction had 2 bases not matched to a gene; V was cut back by 2 bases and J by 5 bases. The length of the CDR3 is 14 residues. The CDR3 here is CASSYRGQTGELFF. In DNA form, the CDR3 reads TGTGCCAGCAGTTACAGGGGGCAGACCGGGGAGCTGTTTTTT.

The chain is built from TRBV9 and TRBJ2-1; D is perhaps TRBD2 (5 bases). The CDR3 runs to 15 residues. Germline assignment: CDR1 SGDLS and CDR2 YYNGEE. The V gene lost 0 bases and the J gene lost 4 bases, with 11 bases spanning the gap. The CDR3 coding sequence is TGTGCCAGCAGCGTAGAGGTGGGAGTATACAATGAGCAGTTCTTC. It encodes CASSVEVGVYNEQFF. Based on the CDR3 plus reference TRBV9 and TRBJ2-1, the full variable domain is DSGVTQTPKHLITATGQRVTLRCSPRSGDLSVYWYQQSLDQGLQFLIQYYNGEERAKGNILERFSAQQFPDLHSELNLSSLELGDSALYFCASSVEVGVYNEQFFGPGTRLTVL.

This rearrangement joins TRBV3-1 (or the pseudogene TRBV3-2) to TRBJ2-1, with 10 nucleotides matching TRBD2. This CDR3 comprises 13 residues. Germline V gives CDR1 LGHDT, CDR2 YNNKEL (reference sequence). The junction had 5 bases not matched to a gene; V was cut back by 7 bases and J by 8 bases. The CDR3 nucleotides are TGTGCCAGCACTAGCGGGAGATTCTATGAGCAGTTCTTC. It encodes CASTSGRFYEQFF.

The CDR3 loop reads CASSYPTSGLNNEQFF. In nucleotides, the CDR3 is TGTGCCAGCAGTTACCCGACTAGCGGACTAAACAATGAGCAGTTCTTC. V gene TRBV6-5 combines with J gene TRBJ2-1, with 9 positions matching TRBD2. The length of the CDR3 is 16 residues. V lost 2 bases, J lost 5 bases, and 7 bases stayed unmatched. Germline CDR1 MNHEY, CDR2 SVGAGI.